This is a list of T cell receptor beta chains from one sample in a study of blood T cell repertoires in COVID-19. The protocol was immunoSEQ multiplex PCR, while the TCRdb copy is restricted to in-frame clones and leaves out a portion. Altogether approximately 50,000 clones are present, around 85% being singletons, with the ten largest covering approximately 15%. Source material: peripheral blood. The receptor set was obtained from a human donor in a cohort sampled during active COVID-19. Both conserved end residues are part of each CDR3. D genes are given only for firm matches. Clone size appears in some rows only: once, few, many, or a class for an expanded clone.

clone size	J gene	D gene	V gene	CDR3 DNA	CDR3 protein
once	TRBJ2-3	-	TRBV12-5	TGTGCTAGTGGTTTAACTGTTAGCACAGATACGCAGTATTTT	CASGLTVSTDTQYF
-	TRBJ1-2	-	TRBV18	TGTGCCAGCTCACCACTGACAGACCGTTATGGCTACACCTTC	CASSPLTDRYGYTF
-	TRBJ1-6	TRBD1	TRBV2	TGTGCCAGCAGGGGGGACAGGGGGAGAGATTCACCCCTCCACTTT	CASRGDRGRDSPLHF
medium-sized	TRBJ2-7	TRBD2	TRBV19	TGTGCCAGTAGGGCTAGCGGGACCTCCTACGAGCAGTACTTC	CASRASGTSYEQYF
-	TRBJ2-2	TRBD2	TRBV18	TGTGCCAGCTCACTAAGACCTTTAACTAGCGGGGCAAACACCGGGGAGCTGTTTTTT	CASSLRPLTSGANTGELFF
-	TRBJ2-2	-	TRBV6-4	TGTGCCACCTCGGACAGTAACACCGGGGAGCTGTTTTTT	CATSDSNTGELFF
-	TRBJ1-2	-	TRBV11-2	TGTGCCAGCAGCCCAATGGACTCACGGGGTGGCTACACCTTC	CASSPMDSRGGYTF
-	TRBJ2-1	TRBD1	TRBV27	TGTGCCAGCAGGGGGACAGGGGGCAAGAATGAGCAGTTCTTC	CASRGTGGKNEQFF
-	TRBJ1-1	-	TRBV5-1	TGCGCCAGCAGCTTGATATTGGGGGCGCCGGAAGCTTTCTTT	CASSLILGAPEAFF
-	TRBJ1-5	-	TRBV6-5	TGTGCCAGCAGACCCACGGGAAGTTTCCAGCCCCAGCATTTT	CASRPTGSFQPQHF
-	TRBJ2-3	TRBD1	TRBV9	TGTGCCAGCAGCGGGGACAGGGGGGCCCGCGCAGATACGCAGTATTTT	CASSGDRGARADTQYF
-	TRBJ2-7	TRBD2	TRBV7-9	TGTGCCAGCAGCTTAGGGACTAGCGGGGTACCCTACGAGCAGTACTTC	CASSLGTSGVPYEQYF
-	TRBJ1-2	-	TRBV15	TGTGCCACCAGCAGGGGCCAGACCTATGGCTACACCTTC	CATSRGQTYGYTF
once	TRBJ2-1	-	TRBV3-1/TRBV3-2	TGTGCCAGCAGCCTATATAGCGGATCCTACAATGAGCAGTTCTTC	CASSLYSGSYNEQFF
few	TRBJ1-5	TRBD1	TRBV24-1	TGTGCCACCAGCCGACAGGGGAATCAGCCCCAGCATTTT	CATSRQGNQPQHF
-	TRBJ2-7	-	TRBV9	TGTGCCAGCAGCGTAGCTGGTGCAGGGGTGGGTGAGCAGTACTTC	CASSVAGAGVGEQYF
-	TRBJ2-7	TRBD2	TRBV9	TGTGCCAGCAGCGTGAGGACTAGCGGGAGAGAGGGCGAGCAGTACTTC	CASSVRTSGREGEQYF
-	TRBJ1-6	TRBD1	TRBV5-1	TGCGCCAGCAGCTTGGCCCTAACAGGGGCTTACAATTCACCCCTCCACTTT	CASSLALTGAYNSPLHF
-	TRBJ1-4	-	TRBV30	TGTGCCTGGAGTACGACGGGGGACGAAAAACTGTTTTTT	CAWSTTGDEKLFF
-	TRBJ2-2	-	TRBV10-1	TGCGCCAGCAGTGAGCAGGGGCGAGGCTCCGGGGAGCTGTTTTTT	CASSEQGRGSGELFF
-	TRBJ2-7	-	TRBV9	TGTGCCAGCAGCGTAGGAACGGGAGTTACTCTGGTCGAGCAGTACTTC	CASSVGTGVTLVEQYF
-	TRBJ2-3	TRBD2	TRBV9	TGTGCCAGCAGCGTAGGCGGGGGGGGAGATACGCAGTATTTT	CASSVGGGGDTQYF
once	TRBJ2-7	TRBD1	TRBV6-5	TGTGCCAGCGAGGTTCGTCAGGGGGCGTCCGAGCAGTACTTC	CASEVRQGASEQYF
-	TRBJ2-7	-	TRBV30	TGTGCCTGGAAGCCGGGGTCCTACGAGCAGTACTTC	CAWKPGSYEQYF
-	TRBJ2-2	-	TRBV6-5	TGTGCCAGCAGTTCAAACCCTCTTACTCTCACCGGGGAGCTGTTTTTT	CASSSNPLTLTGELFF
-	TRBJ2-4	TRBD1	TRBV27	TGTGCCAGCAGGCCGGGACAGGCGGAGATCCAAAACATTCAGTACTTC	CASRPGQAEIQNIQYF
-	TRBJ1-2	-	TRBV6-6	TGTGCCAGCAGTTCCGGGGTCGGCTACACCTTC	CASSSGVGYTF
-	TRBJ1-4	-	TRBV5-1	TGCGCCAGCAGTGGGGCGGAAGCAACTAATGAAAAACTGTTTTTT	CASSGAEATNEKLFF